This T cell receptor (beta chain) was observed in a study of neurological immune-mediated disorders (dated by TCRdb to about 2019). Regarding the complete study: Of the roughly 34 multiple sclerosis patients, 31 had relapsing-remitting MS and 3 had secondary progressive MS. The cohort included approximately 68 subjects: approximately 14 with HAM/TSP, around 34 with multiple sclerosis, and 20 or so healthy controls. Using UMI-based sequencing, the study compared peripheral blood TCR-beta repertoires from patients with HTLV-I-associated myelopathy (HAM/TSP), patients with multiple sclerosis, and healthy controls. Longitudinal HAM/TSP and healthy donors were sampled at 3 time-points each (about 3-45 month intervals). The roughly 110 TCR-beta libraries included longitudinal samples, technical triplicates and paired sorted CD4+ and CD8+ T-cell subsets alongside PBMC samples.

V drops 5 bases and J drops 8 bases, leaving 12 bases in between. CDR1 and CDR2 are read off the germline V gene as SGHVS and FQNEAQ. The CDR3 holds 12 amino acids from the cysteine to the phenylalanine. Of all the DNA, just the CDR3 is kept, 36 bases in frame from base 1. The sample's time point, from its label and the paper: longitudinal time-point 2. Libraries from unsorted PBMCs were made from 2 million PBMCs kept in RNAlater at -80 degrees C until RNA extraction. Multiple sclerosis patients were enrolled in a US clinical protocol under which disease progression was evaluated by magnetic resonance imaging. PBMCs were separated from peripheral blood using Ficoll-Hypaque density gradient centrifugation and then cryopreserved in liquid nitrogen. cDNA was synthesized by template-switch 5'RACE using a primer with a 10-nucleotide random unique molecular identifier that tagged each TCR transcript. Each sequencing run produced over 190 million TCR-beta sequences covering 15-18 subjects. The RNeasy kit was used to extract total RNA. The KAPA Real-time Library Amplification kit was used to amplify TCR-beta VDJ regions with primers for the TCR constant region and the 5'RACE anchor. Sample indexes and Illumina adaptors were added in a first PCR, and a second PCR then increased library yield. After Ampure bead purification, the roughly 650 bp TCR product was size-selected on a 2% E-gel SizeSelection system. Before pooling, library quality was assessed on a Bioanalyzer, concentration was determined with Qubit, and library quantification was performed with the Kapa Library Quantification kit. An Illumina HiSeq 2500 was used to sequence the libraries paired-end at 2 x 150 bp. To increase sequence diversity, about 23-30% phiX was spiked into each library pool. Processing in the source paper ran as follows. The UMI-based MiGEC pipeline processed quality-filtered reads and removed over 75% of raw TCR sequences during error correction. VDJ genes were aligned to IMGT germline references, and each clonotype was defined by a unique CDR3 amino acid sequence together with V-J genes. Clonal expansion, Shannon diversity, and CDR3 relatedness (CalcPairwiseDistances, ClusterSamples) were evaluated with VDJtools, and phylogenetic trees were built with CLCbio workbench. Using coefficient-of-variation modelling across technical triplicates, the study counted a clone as expanded if it had at least 8 unique UMIs. The public reads were reanalyzed by TCRdb: fastp trimming at Q25, MiXCR alignment, in-frame beta chains only. Rows with a matching CDR3 protein are joined into one entry that keeps the most common DNA and genes. The V and J calls were not made by the authors but by TCRdb's processing. Present in this sample are 70,000 to 90,000 distinct CDR3 sequences, more than 5% of which were seen just once. Jointly, the top ten make up 6.5% to 9% of the sample.

This clonotype was detected ten times or more. The clone's antigen remains unknown. No base qualities exist here, and no much larger clone lies one base off it. What the research found in general, with its limitations: TCR clonal expansion was greatest in HAM/TSP patients and smallest in MS patients, who ranked below even healthy controls. No identical CDR3 amino acid sequences were shared among expanded clones across subjects, suggesting private TCR-beta repertoires in all groups. Phylogenetic analysis grouped repertoires from 18 of 34 MS patients into a cluster of related CDR3 sequences, suggesting a possible repertoire-level signature. No clinical or MRI features were associated with the MS cluster, and the authors said that larger cohorts are needed.

Sequencing was carried out using PBMCs. This clonotype was obtained from a woman aged 55-69 years with multiple sclerosis. This chain is built from TRBV7-8 and TRBJ1-1; TRBD1 could be the D gene, as 6 bases match. The sequenced DNA: TGTGCCAGCAGCCCTCGGACAGACGAAGCTTTCTTT. It translates to CASSPRTDEAFF.